The following is a TCR beta chain sequence with its context. Antigen: not known. The sample comes from a study of OX40 agonist ivuxolimab in advanced cancers. Study-wide background: A male proportion of 82.7% was recorded, with mean age about 62 years and range about 20 to 85. Study findings and constraints: CD8+ T cells were the subset that, on average, had more expanded clones than CD4+.

Looked up from germline, CDR1 is MGHRA and CDR2 is YSYEKL. The V end was cut by 6 bases, the J end by 8 bases, with 16 bases between. The CDR3 loop spans 13 amino acids. Profiling relied on immunoSEQ multiplex PCR, and the TCRdb table lists in-frame clones only, not all of them. The sample contains roughly 89,000 clones, around 80% of which appear only once. The chain has TRBV4-1 and TRBJ1-2, with D possibly matching TRBD1 (6 bases). Sequencing used CD4+ or CD8+ T cells sorted from blood, obtained in a trial of the OX40 agonist ivuxolimab. The sequence derives from an adult with an advanced solid tumor such as melanoma, head and neck, liver or kidney cancer. The CDR3 reads CASSALTGDGYTF. DNA for the CDR3: TGCGCCAGCAGTGCTCTGACAGGTGACGGCTACACCTTC.